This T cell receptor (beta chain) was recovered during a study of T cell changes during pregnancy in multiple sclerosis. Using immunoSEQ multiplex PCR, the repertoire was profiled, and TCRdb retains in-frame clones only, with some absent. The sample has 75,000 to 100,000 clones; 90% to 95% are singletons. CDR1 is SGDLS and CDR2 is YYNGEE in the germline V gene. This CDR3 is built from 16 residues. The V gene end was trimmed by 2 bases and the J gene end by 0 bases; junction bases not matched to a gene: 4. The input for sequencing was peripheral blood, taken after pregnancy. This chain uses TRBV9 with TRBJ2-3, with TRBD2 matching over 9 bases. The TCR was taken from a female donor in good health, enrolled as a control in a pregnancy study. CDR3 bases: TGTGCCAGCAGCGTTGACGCGGGGGGGAGCACAGATACGCAGTATTTT. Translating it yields CASSVDAGGSTDTQYF. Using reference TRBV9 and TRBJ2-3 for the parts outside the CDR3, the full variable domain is DSGVTQTPKHLITATGQRVTLRCSPRSGDLSVYWYQQSLDQGLQFLIQYYNGEERAKGNILERFSAQQFPDLHSELNLSSLELGDSALYFCASSVDAGGSTDTQYFGPGTRLTVL.